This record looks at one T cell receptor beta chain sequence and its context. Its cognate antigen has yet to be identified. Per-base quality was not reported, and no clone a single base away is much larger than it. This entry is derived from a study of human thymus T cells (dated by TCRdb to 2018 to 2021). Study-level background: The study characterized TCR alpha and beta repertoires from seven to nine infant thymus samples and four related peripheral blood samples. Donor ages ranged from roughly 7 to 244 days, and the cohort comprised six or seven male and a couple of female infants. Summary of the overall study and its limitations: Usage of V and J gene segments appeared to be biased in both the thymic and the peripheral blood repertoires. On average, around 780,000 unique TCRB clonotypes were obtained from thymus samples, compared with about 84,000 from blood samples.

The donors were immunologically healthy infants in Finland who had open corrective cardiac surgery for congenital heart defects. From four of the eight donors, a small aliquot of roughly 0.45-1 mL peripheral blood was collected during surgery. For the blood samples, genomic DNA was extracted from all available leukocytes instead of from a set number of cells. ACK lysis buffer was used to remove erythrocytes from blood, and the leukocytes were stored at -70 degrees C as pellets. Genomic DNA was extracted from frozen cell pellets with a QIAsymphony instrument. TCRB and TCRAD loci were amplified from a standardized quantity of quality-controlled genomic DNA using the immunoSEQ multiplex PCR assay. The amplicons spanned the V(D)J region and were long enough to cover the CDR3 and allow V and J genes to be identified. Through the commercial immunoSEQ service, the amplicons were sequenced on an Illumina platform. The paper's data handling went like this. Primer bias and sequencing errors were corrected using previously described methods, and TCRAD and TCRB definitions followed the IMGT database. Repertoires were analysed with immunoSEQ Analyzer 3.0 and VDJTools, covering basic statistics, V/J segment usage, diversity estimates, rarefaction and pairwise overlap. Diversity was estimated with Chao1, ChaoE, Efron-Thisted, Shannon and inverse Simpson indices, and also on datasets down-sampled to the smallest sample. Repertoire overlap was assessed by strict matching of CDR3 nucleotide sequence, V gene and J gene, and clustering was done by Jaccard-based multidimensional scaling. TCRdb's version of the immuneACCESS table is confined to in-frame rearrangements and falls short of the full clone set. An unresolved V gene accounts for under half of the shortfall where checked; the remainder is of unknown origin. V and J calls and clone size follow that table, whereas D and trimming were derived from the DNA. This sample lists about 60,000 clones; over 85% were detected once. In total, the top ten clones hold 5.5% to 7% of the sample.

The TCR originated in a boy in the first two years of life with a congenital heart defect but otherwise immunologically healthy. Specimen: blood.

The CDR3 protein: CASRRQHSPLHF. In nucleotides, the sequence is TGTGCCAGCCGTAGGCAGCATTCACCCCTCCACTTT. The V and J genes are TRBV6-5 and TRBJ1-6; no D gene call is confident. Reading the germline V gene gives CDR1 MNHEY and CDR2 SVGAGI. Trimming takes 8 bases from V and 8 bases from J, and the germline ends sit 10 bases apart. The cysteine opens and the phenylalanine closes a CDR3 of 12 amino acids. Just the 36-base CDR3 DNA is kept, in frame starting at base 1.